A single sample gave rise to the 18 T cell receptor beta chains below, sequenced in a study of blood T cell repertoires in COVID-19 (TCRdb year 2020). Library preparation was by the immunoSEQ multiplex PCR assay. Imported from immuneACCESS, the table was reduced by TCRdb to in-frame sequences with V and J called. These copies leave out some clones; in studies compared against another copy, an unresolved V gene accounts for under half, and the cause of the remainder is not known. Across this sample there are 150,000 to 200,000 clones, with approximately 79% seen only once. About 19% of the sample belongs to the ten largest clones. Sequenced material: peripheral blood. The receptors stem from a woman aged 80 or over with acute or convalescent COVID-19.

The V and J genes are TRBV28 and TRBJ2-7, with D maybe TRBD1 (7 bases). The V gene's germline CDR1 is MDHEN and CDR2 SYDVKM. V lost 8 bases and J 1 base, leaving 15 bases between the germline ends. This CDR3 is 14 amino acids long. The CDR3 is CASFEQGGSYEQYF. The CDR3 DNA follows: TGTGCCAGCTTCGAGCAGGGGGGATCCTACGAGCAGTACTTC.

This clone was seen only once. This chain uses TRBV5-5 with TRBJ2-2; maybe TRBD2 (7 bases). The CDR3 totals 16 residues. The germline V gene has CDR1 SGHKS and CDR2 YYEKEE (reference sequence). Trimming left V 2 bases short and J 7 bases short, with 18 bases between. The CDR3 loop reads CASSFRGGASNGELFF. The DNA for the CDR3 is TGTGCCAGCAGCTTTCGAGGGGGGGCGTCTAACGGGGAGCTGTTTTTT.

V and J are TRBV27 and TRBJ2-1, with D perhaps matching TRBD2 (5 bases). The germline V gene encodes CDR1 MNHEY and CDR2 SMNVEV (reference sequence). There are 16 residues in the CDR3. Trimming left V 6 bases short and J 0 bases short, with 15 bases between. This chain's CDR3 is CASSRWAGSSYNEQFF. In DNA form, the CDR3 reads TGTGCCAGCAGCCGCTGGGCGGGTAGCTCCTACAATGAGCAGTTCTTC.

The chain uses TRBV18 and TRBJ2-3; D is possibly TRBD1 (5 bases). Germline CDR1 reads KGHSH; CDR2 reads LQKENI. The V end was cut by 6 bases, the J end by 7 bases, with 23 bases between. The CDR3 spans 16 residues. The CDR3 nucleotides are TGTGCCAGCTCGCTACAGGTCTCAGGGAACTCGAATACGCAGTATTTT. Encoded protein: CASSLQVSGNSNTQYF.

The chain carries TRBV7-2 and TRBJ2-2; 12 bases agree with TRBD2. Germline V CDR1 and CDR2: SGHTA, FQGNSA. V lost 4 bases, J lost 5 bases, and 8 bases stayed unmatched. This CDR3 has 17 amino acids. CDR3 bases: TGTGCCAGCAGCTCCCAGCTAGCGGGAGGGCGGACCGGGGAGCTGTTTTTT. It translates to CASSSQLAGGRTGELFF. The entire variable domain, with the rest obtained from reference TRBV7-2 and TRBJ2-2, is as follows: GAGVSQSPSNKVTEKGKDVELRCDPISGHTALYWYRQSLGQGLEFLIYFQGNSAPDKSGLPSDRFSAERTGGSVSTLTIQRTQQEDSAVYLCASSSQLAGGRTGELFFGEGSRLTVL.

This clone has more than one count but fewer than ten. The chain combines TRBV28 with TRBJ2-4; D may be TRBD2 (5 bases). The V and J ends lost 4 bases and 4 bases respectively, with 11 bases between them. Germline lookup yields CDR1 MDHEN and CDR2 SYDVKM. The CDR3 loop spans 14 amino acids. The CDR3 spells CASSSIERKNIQYF. The CDR3 DNA reads as TGTGCCAGCAGTTCGATCGAGCGGAAAAACATTCAGTACTTC.

This clone was seen just once. The rearrangement links TRBV5-1 to TRBJ1-1; TRBD1 matches 8 bases. CDR3 length: 15 amino acids. Trimming cost V 4 bases and J 0 bases; bases outside gene matches: 5. CDR1 is SGHRS and CDR2 is YFSETQ in the germline V gene. The chain's CDR3 is CASSTGQGLNTEAFF. In DNA form, the CDR3 reads TGCGCCAGCAGCACAGGACAGGGTTTGAACACTGAAGCTTTCTTT.

For this clone: The junction departs from germline at one end; a sequencing error may be responsible. V and J are TRBV28 and TRBJ1-3; TRBD1 might be the D (6 bases). The germline V gene has CDR1 MDHEN and CDR2 SYDVKM. The CDR3 runs to 13 residues. The CDR3 here is CASSTAITGSEDF. In DNA form, the CDR3 reads TGTGCCAGCAGTACAGCTATCACAGGGTCCGAGGATTTT.

The rearrangement uses TRBV5-6 and TRBJ1-1; 11 positions match TRBD1. V lost 5 bases and J lost 4; bases outside the gene matches: 10. Germline lookup yields CDR1 SGHDT and CDR2 YYEEEE. CDR3 size: 16 residues. The DNA of the CDR3 is TGTGCCAGCAGATTCACCCCGGGACAGGGGGGCACTGAAGCTTTCTTT. Protein product: CASRFTPGQGGTEAFF.

This clone was seen more than once but under ten times. The V gene is TRBV2, the J gene TRBJ1-2, with TRBD1 identical over 9 bases. CDR1 is SNHLY and CDR2 is FYNNEI in the germline V gene. After removal of 6 bases from V and 7 bases from J, the junction contained 9 bases not matched to a gene. There are 14 residues in the CDR3. CDR3 in amino acids: CASSSGTGLGGYTF. As DNA, the CDR3 is TGTGCCAGCAGCTCCGGGACAGGGCTAGGTGGCTACACCTTC.

The chain carries TRBV28 and TRBJ1-1; D might be TRBD1 (6 bases). V lost 4 bases and J lost 0, with 12 bases in between. This CDR3 has 15 amino acids. The germline CDR1 and CDR2 sequences are MDHEN and SYDVKM. CDR3 bases: TGTGCCAGCAGTTACGGTGACAGGCTGAACACTGAAGCTTTCTTT. Amino acid sequence: CASSYGDRLNTEAFF.

This chain connects TRBV4-3 to TRBJ2-7; 7 bases map to TRBD2. The CDR3 consists of 16 residues. Trimming cost V 0 bases and J 6 bases; bases outside gene matches: 11. Per germline, CDR1 LGHNA and CDR2 YSLEER. The CDR3 DNA is TGCGCCAGCAGCCAAGAGCCGGGGGGAATTAGTGGCGAGCAGTACTTC. Its translation: CASSQEPGGISGEQYF.

The chain couples TRBV5-6 to TRBJ1-1; the D gene is possibly TRBD1 (6 bases). The germline CDR1 and CDR2 sequences are SGHDT and YYEEEE. Trimming removed 1 base from V and 0 bases from J, with 19 bases in between. The CDR3 length is 18 residues. The CDR3 sequence: CASSLSWGPNQLNTEAFF. The DNA of the CDR3 is TGTGCCAGCAGCTTGTCTTGGGGGCCTAACCAGCTGAACACTGAAGCTTTCTTT.

The chain couples TRBV7-2 to TRBJ1-2, with a tentative D call TRBD1 (5 bases). Trimming pared 5 bases from V and 7 bases from J, leaving 8 bases between. CDR1 and CDR2 (germline): SGHTA, FQGNSA. CDR3 length: 11 residues. CDR3 in amino acids: CASSPTGGYTF. CDR3 coding DNA: TGTGCCAGCAGCCCAACAGGTGGCTACACCTTC.

This chain links TRBV18 with TRBJ2-7, with TRBD1 matching 10 bases. The germline V gene has CDR1 KGHSH and CDR2 LQKENI. This CDR3 comprises 14 residues. V dropped 4 bases and J dropped 6; count of bases not matched to a gene: 6. CDR3 nucleotide sequence: TGTGCCAGCTCACAAGGCGACAGGGGGCCCGAGCAGTACTTC. This encodes CASSQGDRGPEQYF.

CDR3 DNA: TGTGCCAGCAGCAGTCCGCTAATTAATGAGCAGTTCTTC. This codes for CASSSPLINEQFF. The chain combines TRBV7-3 with TRBJ2-1; D remains unclear. The CDR3 runs to 13 residues. The germline gives CDR1 SGHTA, CDR2 FQGTGA. V was cut by 5 bases and J by 7 bases, with 12 bases left in between.

The chain has TRBV6-6 and TRBJ2-7; possible D gene TRBD1, 6 bases. Per germline, CDR1 MNHNY and CDR2 SVGAGI (reference sequence). V lost 4 bases, J lost 2 bases, and 15 bases lay in between. The CDR3 loop spans 15 amino acids. The CDR3 nucleotides are TGTGCCAGCAGTTCATCAGGGGTGTCAACCTACGAGCAGTACTTC. As protein: CASSSSGVSTYEQYF.

J is TRBJ1-2 and V is TRBV21-1; TRBD1, as called in the table, went unchecked against the DNA. TRBV21-1 is a pseudogene. This CDR3 is built from 14 residues. The CDR3 DNA reads TGTGCCAGCAGCACTTCCAGGGGTTCGGATGGCTACACCTTC. This codes for CASSTSRGSDGYTF.